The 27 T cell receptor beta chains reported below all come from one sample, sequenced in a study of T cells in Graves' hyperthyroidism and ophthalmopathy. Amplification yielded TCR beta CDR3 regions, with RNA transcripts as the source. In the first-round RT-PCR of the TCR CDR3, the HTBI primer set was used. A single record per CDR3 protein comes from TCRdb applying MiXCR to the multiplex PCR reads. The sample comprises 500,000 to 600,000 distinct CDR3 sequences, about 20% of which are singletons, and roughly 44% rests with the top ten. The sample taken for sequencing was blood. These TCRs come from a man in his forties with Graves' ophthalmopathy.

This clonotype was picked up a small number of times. The CDR3, as DNA: TGTGCCTGCCCGAGGGTACGACTAGCGGGAGGCCCTGAGTCCTACAATGAGCAGTTCTTC. This codes for CACPRVRLAGGPESYNEQFF. V and J are TRBV30 and TRBJ2-1; 13 nucleotides line up with TRBD2. This CDR3 spans 20 amino acids. The junction had 18 bases not matched to a gene; V was cut back by 6 bases and J by 1 base. The germline V gene has CDR1 GTSNPN and CDR2 SVGIG (reference sequence). Together with reference TRBV30 and TRBJ2-1, the CDR3 gives the full variable domain: SQTIHQWPATLVQPVGSPLSLECTVEGTSNPNLYWYRQAAGRGLQLLFYSVGIGQISSEVPQNLSASRPQDRQFILSSKKLLLSDSGFYLCACPRVRLAGGPESYNEQFFGPGTRLTVL.

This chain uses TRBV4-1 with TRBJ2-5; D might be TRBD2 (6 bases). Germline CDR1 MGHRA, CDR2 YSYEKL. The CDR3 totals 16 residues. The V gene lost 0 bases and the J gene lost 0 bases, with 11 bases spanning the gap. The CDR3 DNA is TGCGCCAGCAGCCAAGATTACGGGGAGGACCAAGAGACCCAGTACTTC. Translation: CASSQDYGEDQETQYF.

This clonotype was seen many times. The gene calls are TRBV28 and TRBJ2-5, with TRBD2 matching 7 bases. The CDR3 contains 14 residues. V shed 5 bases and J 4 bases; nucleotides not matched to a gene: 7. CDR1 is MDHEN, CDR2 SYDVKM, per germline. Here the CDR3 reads CASSPLSGSETQYF. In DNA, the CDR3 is TGTGCCAGCAGTCCCCTTAGCGGGTCAGAGACCCAGTACTTC.

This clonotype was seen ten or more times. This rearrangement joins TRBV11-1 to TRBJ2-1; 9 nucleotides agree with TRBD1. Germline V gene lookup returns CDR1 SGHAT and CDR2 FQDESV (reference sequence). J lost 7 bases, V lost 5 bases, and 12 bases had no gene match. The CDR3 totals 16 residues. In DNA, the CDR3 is TGTGCCAGCAGCGTCTACCGGGACAGGGTTGGGAATGAGCAGTTCTTC. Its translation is CASSVYRDRVGNEQFF. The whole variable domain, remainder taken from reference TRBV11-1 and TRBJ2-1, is EAEVAQSPRYKITEKSQAVAFWCDPISGHATLYWYRQILGQGPELLVQFQDESVVDDSQLPKDRFSAERLKGVDSTLKIQPAELGDSAMYLCASSVYRDRVGNEQFFGPGTRLTVL.

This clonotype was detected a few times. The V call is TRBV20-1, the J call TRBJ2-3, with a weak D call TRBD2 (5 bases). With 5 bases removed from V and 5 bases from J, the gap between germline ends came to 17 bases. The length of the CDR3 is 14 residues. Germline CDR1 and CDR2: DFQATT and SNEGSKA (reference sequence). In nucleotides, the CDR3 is TGCAGTGCTCCGAGGGCGAGAGTGCAAGATACGCAGTATTTT. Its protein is CSAPRARVQDTQYF.

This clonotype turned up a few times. CDR3: CASSPGYDQPQHF. The CDR3 nucleotides are TGTGCCAGCAGCCCCGGATATGATCAGCCCCAGCATTTT. The chain is built from TRBV3-1 and TRBJ1-5; the D is unclear. The CDR3 is 13 amino acids. V dropped 4 bases and J dropped 5 bases, with 9 bases sitting between them. The germline V gene encodes CDR1 LGHDT and CDR2 YNNKEL (reference sequence).

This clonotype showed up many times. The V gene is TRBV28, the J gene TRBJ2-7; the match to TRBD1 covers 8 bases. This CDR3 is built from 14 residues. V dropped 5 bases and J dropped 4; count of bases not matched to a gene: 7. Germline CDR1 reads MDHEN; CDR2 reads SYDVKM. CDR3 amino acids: CASSPSGTGYEQYF. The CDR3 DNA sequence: TGTGCCAGCAGTCCCTCCGGGACAGGATACGAGCAGTACTTC.

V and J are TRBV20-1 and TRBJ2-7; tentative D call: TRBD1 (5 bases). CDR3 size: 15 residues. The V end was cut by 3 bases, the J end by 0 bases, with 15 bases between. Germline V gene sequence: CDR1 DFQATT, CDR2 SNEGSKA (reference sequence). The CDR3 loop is CSARSRQNPSYEQYF. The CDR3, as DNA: TGCAGTGCTAGGTCTAGACAGAACCCCTCCTACGAGCAGTACTTC.

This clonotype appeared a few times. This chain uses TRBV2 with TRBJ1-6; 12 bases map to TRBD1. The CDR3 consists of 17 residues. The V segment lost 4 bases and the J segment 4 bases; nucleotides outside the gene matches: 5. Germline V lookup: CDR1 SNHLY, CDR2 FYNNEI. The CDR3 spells CASSAGQGAGYNSPLHF. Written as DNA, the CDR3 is TGTGCCAGCAGTGCGGGACAGGGGGCAGGGTATAATTCACCCCTCCACTTT.

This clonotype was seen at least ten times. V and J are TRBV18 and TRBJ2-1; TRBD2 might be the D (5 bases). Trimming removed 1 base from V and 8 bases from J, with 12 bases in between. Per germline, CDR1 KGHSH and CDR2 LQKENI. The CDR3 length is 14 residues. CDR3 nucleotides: TGTGCCAGCTCACCACGGCTAGCTGTCGATGAGCAGTTCTTC. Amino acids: CASSPRLAVDEQFF.

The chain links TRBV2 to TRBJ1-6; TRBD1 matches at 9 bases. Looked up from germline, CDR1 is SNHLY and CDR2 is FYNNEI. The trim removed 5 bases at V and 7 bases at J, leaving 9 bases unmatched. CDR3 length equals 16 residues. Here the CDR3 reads CASSPTPGTGNSPLHF. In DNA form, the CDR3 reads TGTGCCAGCAGTCCCACCCCCGGGACAGGGAATTCACCCCTCCACTTT.

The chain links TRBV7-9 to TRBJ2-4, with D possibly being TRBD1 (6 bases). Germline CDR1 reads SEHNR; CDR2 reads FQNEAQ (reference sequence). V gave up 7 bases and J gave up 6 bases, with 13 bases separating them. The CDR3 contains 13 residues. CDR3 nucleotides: TGTGCCAGCACCCCAGGGGTTGGAAACATTCAGTACTTC. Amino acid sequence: CASTPGVGNIQYF.

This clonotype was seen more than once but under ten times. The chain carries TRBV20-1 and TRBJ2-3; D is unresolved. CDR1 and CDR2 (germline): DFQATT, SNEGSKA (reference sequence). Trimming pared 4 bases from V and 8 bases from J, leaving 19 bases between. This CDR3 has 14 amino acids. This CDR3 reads CSAISLSRDGTQYF. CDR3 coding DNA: TGCAGTGCTATTAGCTTATCCCGTGATGGTACGCAGTATTTT.

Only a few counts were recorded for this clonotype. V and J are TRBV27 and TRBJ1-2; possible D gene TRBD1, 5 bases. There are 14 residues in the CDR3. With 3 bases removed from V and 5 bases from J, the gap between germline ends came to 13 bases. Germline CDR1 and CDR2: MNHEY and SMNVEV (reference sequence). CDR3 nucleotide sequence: TGTGCCAGCAGTTTGTACGGGGCGGGGTATGGCTACACCTTC. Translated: CASSLYGAGYGYTF.

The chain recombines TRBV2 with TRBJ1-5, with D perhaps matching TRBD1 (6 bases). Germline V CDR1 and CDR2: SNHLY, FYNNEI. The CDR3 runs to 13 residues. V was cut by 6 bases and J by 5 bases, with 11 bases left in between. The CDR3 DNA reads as TGTGCCAGCAGGGGGGACACCCATCAGCCCCAGCATTTT. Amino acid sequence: CASRGDTHQPQHF.

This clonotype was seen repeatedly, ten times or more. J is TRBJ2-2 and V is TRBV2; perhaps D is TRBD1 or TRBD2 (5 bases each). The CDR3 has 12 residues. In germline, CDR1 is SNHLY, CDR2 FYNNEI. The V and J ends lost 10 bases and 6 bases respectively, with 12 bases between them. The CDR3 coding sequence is TGTGCCAACCGGGACGGGGCCGGGGAGCTGTTTTTT. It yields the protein CANRDGAGELFF.

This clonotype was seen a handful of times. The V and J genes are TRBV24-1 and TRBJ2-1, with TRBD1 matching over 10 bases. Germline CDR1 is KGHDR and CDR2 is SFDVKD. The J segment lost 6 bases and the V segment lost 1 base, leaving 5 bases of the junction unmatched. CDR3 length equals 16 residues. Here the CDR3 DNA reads TGTGCCACCAGTGATTTTGGACAGGGGGAGGTCAATGAGCAGTTCTTC. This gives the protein CATSDFGQGEVNEQFF.

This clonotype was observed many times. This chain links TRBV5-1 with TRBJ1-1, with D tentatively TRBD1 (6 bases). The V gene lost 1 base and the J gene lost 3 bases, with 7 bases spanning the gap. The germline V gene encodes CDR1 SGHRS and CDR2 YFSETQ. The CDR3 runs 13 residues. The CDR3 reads CASSLRGDTEAFF. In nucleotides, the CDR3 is TGCGCCAGCAGCTTGAGGGGGGACACTGAAGCTTTCTTT.

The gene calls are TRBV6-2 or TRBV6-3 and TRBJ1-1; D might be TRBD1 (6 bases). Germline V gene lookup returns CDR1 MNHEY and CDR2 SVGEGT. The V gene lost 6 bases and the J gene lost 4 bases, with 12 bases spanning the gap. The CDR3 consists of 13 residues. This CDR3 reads CASRLTGFTEAFF. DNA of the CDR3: TGTGCCAGCAGGCTCACAGGGTTCACTGAAGCTTTCTTT.

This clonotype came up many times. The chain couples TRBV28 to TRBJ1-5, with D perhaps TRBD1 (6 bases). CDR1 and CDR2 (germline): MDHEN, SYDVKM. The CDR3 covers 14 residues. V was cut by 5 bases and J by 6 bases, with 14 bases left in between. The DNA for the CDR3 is TGTGCCAGCAGTCGACAGGAGGACAGTCAGCCCCAGCATTTT. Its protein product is CASSRQEDSQPQHF.

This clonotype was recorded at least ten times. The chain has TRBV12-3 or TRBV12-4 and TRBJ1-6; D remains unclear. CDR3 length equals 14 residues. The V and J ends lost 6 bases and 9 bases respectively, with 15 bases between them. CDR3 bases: TGTGCCAGCAGCCTAGTGTACGCTGGTTCACCCCTCCACTTT. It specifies CASSLVYAGSPLHF.

CDR3 residues: CSARDPPQLTLSYEQYF. The CDR3 bases are TGCAGTGCTAGAGATCCCCCCCAACTAACTCTCTCCTACGAGCAGTACTTC. The chain couples TRBV20-1 to TRBJ2-7; D unresolved. The CDR3 length is 17 residues. The germline V and J ends were trimmed by 0 bases and 0 bases, with 18 bases remaining between them. Germline V gives CDR1 DFQATT, CDR2 SNEGSKA (reference sequence).

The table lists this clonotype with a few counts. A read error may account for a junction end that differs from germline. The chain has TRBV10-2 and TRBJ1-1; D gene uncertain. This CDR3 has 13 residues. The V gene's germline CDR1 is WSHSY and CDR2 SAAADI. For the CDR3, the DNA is TGCGCCAGCAGCGTGCCCACGAACACTGAAGCTTCCTTT. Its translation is CASSVPTNTEASF.

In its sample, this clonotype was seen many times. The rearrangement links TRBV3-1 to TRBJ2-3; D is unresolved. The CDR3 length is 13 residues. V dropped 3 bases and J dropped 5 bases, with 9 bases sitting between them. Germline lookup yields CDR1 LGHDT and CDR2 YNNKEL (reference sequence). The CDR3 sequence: CASSHSGVDTQYF. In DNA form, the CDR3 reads TGTGCCAGCAGCCACTCTGGAGTAGATACGCAGTATTTT.

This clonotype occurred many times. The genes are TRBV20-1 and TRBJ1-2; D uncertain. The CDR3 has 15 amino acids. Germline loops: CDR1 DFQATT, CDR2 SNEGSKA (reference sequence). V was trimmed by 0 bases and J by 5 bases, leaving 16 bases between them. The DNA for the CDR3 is TGCAGTGCTAGAGATCGGCAACCCGCACGATATGGCTACACCTTC. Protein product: CSARDRQPARYGYTF.

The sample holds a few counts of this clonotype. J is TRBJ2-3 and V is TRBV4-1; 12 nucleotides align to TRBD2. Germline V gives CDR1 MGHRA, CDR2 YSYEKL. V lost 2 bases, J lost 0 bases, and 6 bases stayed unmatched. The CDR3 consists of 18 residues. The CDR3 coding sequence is TGCGCCAGCAGCCAACTCCTAGCGGGGGGGCGAAGCACAGATACGCAGTATTTT. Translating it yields CASSQLLAGGRSTDTQYF.

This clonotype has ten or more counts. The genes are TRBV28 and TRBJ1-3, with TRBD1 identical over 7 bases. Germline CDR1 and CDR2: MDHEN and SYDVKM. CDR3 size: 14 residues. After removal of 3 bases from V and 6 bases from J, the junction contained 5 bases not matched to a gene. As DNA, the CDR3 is TGTGCCAGCAGTTTCTTCGGGACAGAAAACACCATATATTTT. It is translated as CASSFFGTENTIYF.